This T cell receptor beta chain comes out of a study of beta chain features in type 1 diabetes. CD4+ naive, central memory, regulatory and stem cell-like memory subsets were isolated by sorting on CD45RO/CCR7/CD25/CD127/CD95/CD27. The V and J ends lost 5 bases and 2 bases, in that order; junction bases with no gene match: 6. Per the germline V gene, CDR1 is SGHTA and CDR2 is FQGNSA. CDR3 size: 16 residues. Isolated RNA was reverse transcribed in full, so expressed TCRB transcripts were sequenced. The assay was immunoSEQ multiplex PCR, and TCRdb's table has in-frame clones only and misses some. Found here are hundreds of thousands of clones, about 29% of them singletons; the top ten hold around 0.065%. This clone was found a few times.

V gene TRBV7-2 combines with J gene TRBJ2-3, with 11 bases lining up with TRBD2. The TCR was taken from a man between 18 and 35 years old in good health. Material: naive CD4+ T cells from blood. CDR3 bases: TGTGCCAGCAGCCCGAGACTAGCGGGGTTCACAGATACGCAGTATTTT. It codes for CASSPRLAGFTDTQYF.